These 17 T cell receptor beta chains originate from one sample sequenced in a study of CD8+ T cells in alopecia areata. RNA extraction was followed by reverse transcription into cDNA, which acted as the sequencing template. Sequencing was performed with immunoSEQ multiplex PCR; in TCRdb, only in-frame clones are kept and a portion is missing. The sample is made up of some 120,000 clones, none counted only once. Sequencing was done on a sample of lesional skin. The receptors originated from a C3H/HeJ mouse with alopecia areata. MHC haplotype: H2-k.

This clone showed up just a few times. Gene labels here are mouse ones. The read terminates 4 residues ahead of where the CDR3 ends, so the germline J gene completes it. The J gene is TRBJ2-5, the V gene TRBV13-3; 9 bases map to TRBD2. This CDR3 region has 17 residues. In germline, CDR1 is NNHDY, CDR2 SYVADS. V was clipped by 2 bases and J by 2 bases; unmatched bases: 9. This CDR3 reads CASSERPGGDFQDTQYF. CDR3 DNA (partial): TGTGCCAGCAGTGAAAGGCCTGGGGGGGATTTCCAAGAC. Variable domain in full (rest from reference TRBV13-3 and TRBJ2-5): EAAVTQSPRSKVAVTGGKVTLSCHQTNNHDYMYWYRQDTGHGLRLIHYSYVADSTEKGDIPDGYKASRPSQENFSLILELASLSQTAVYFCASSERPGGDFQDTQYFGPGTRLLVL.

This clone was recorded at least ten times. The germline and genes are mouse ones. The sequenced fragment ends 4 residues before the CDR3 boundary, so the rest is inferred from the germline J gene. The gene calls are TRBV19 and TRBJ1-4; TRBD1 is a possible D gene (6 bases). The CDR3 loop spans 14 amino acids. The germline gives CDR1 FNHDT, CDR2 SITEND (reference sequence). V lost 2 bases and J lost 4, with 9 bases in between. The sequenced CDR3 bases are TGTGCCAGCAGTATGACAGGAATCAACGAA. This sequence encodes CASSMTGINE. The whole CDR3 protein reads CASSMTGINERLFF.

The sample holds many counts of this clone. All gene names here are mouse names. The read ends 4 residues early relative to the CDR3; the germline J gene fills the gap. The genes are TRBV13-3 and TRBJ2-4; D is ambiguous. With 5 bases removed from V and 2 bases from J, the gap between germline ends came to 9 bases. The CDR3 covers 13 residues. The germline CDR1 and CDR2 sequences are NNHDY and SYVADS. CDR3 sequence reads: CASRRQSQNTLYF. CDR3 DNA, as far as it was read: TGTGCCAGCAGAAGACAATCTCAAAAC. Together with reference TRBV13-3 and TRBJ2-4, the CDR3 gives the full variable domain: EAAVTQSPRSKVAVTGGKVTLSCHQTNNHDYMYWYRQDTGHGLRLIHYSYVADSTEKGDIPDGYKASRPSQENFSLILELASLSQTAVYFCASRRQSQNTLYFGAGTRLSVL.

Concerning this clone: Mouse germline and gene names are used. The read is 4 residues too short to cover the CDR3 end, so that end is filled in from the germline J gene. The chain employs TRBV19 and TRBJ1-1; 8 bases line up with TRBD1. The V and J ends lost 3 bases and 1 base, in that order; junction bases with no gene match: 5. The length of the CDR3 is 15 residues. From germline, CDR1 is FNHDT and CDR2 SITEND (reference sequence). The CDR3 loop reads CASSTAGGRNTEVFF. The covered CDR3 bases are TGTGCCAGCAGTACCGCAGGGGGCCGAAACACA.

This clone occurred many times. Mouse gene names and germline throughout. Sequencing ends 4 residues short of the CDR3 end; the germline J gene provides the rest. The rearrangement joins TRBV1 to TRBJ2-7; TRBD1 might be the D (6 bases). CDR3 size: 16 residues. Deletions cut 0 bases from V and 0 bases from J, with 12 bases between. Germline-derived CDR1 and CDR2 are NSQYPW and LRSPGD (reference sequence). The CDR3 loop reads CTCSADPGASSYEQYF. The sequenced part of the CDR3 DNA is TGCACCTGCAGTGCAGATCCAGGGGCCAGCTCCTAT.

This clone was recorded a few times. Gene names and germline refer to mouse. The read finishes 4 residues shy of the CDR3 end, and the germline J gene is used to complete it. This chain joins TRBV13-3 and TRBJ2-3; D gene uncertain. This CDR3 is 12 amino acids long. V was pared by 2 bases and J by 4 bases, with 5 bases between. Germline values: CDR1 NNHDY, CDR2 SYVADS. Partial CDR3 DNA: TGTGCCAGCAGTGAGTCATCAGAA. Its protein is CASSESSE. The full CDR3 protein is CASSESSETLYF.

Comment on this clone: Gene labels here are mouse ones. The CDR3 end falls 4 residues outside the read, so it is completed with the germline J gene. The rearrangement uses TRBV17 and TRBJ1-1, with D tentatively TRBD1 (5 bases). Germline V CDR1 and CDR2: MNHDT, YYDKIL. The CDR3 consists of 14 residues. CDR3 DNA, as far as it was read: TGTGCTAGCAGTAGAGGAGGGGTCGAGACA. Its protein product is CASSRGGVET. The full CDR3 protein reads CASSRGGVETEVFF.

A remark on this clone: At residue 10, the TCRdb amino acid sequence and the translated nucleotide sequence differ, so the protein here is the DNA translation. Gene names and germline match the mouse. The DNA read from the CDR3 is TGCACCTGCAGTGACAGGGAAGTTTCGCCC. Translating it yields CTCSDREVSP. The entire CDR3 is CTCSDREVSPLYF. The rearrangement joins TRBV1 to TRBJ1-6; D may be TRBD1 (6 bases). Sequencing ends 3 residues short of the CDR3 end; the germline J gene provides the rest. TRBJ1-6 is marked as an open reading frame, function uncertain. Trimming stripped 4 bases from V and 9 bases from J, with 10 bases between. Germline CDR1 reads NSQYPW; CDR2 reads LRSPGD (reference sequence). This CDR3 has 13 amino acids.

This clone was detected a few times. The gene symbols are mouse symbols. The read halts 4 residues ahead of the CDR3 end, with the missing end drawn from the germline J gene. The chain recombines TRBV1 with TRBJ2-1; 8 nucleotides align to TRBD1. This CDR3 spans 14 amino acids. CDR1 is NSQYPW and CDR2 is LRSPGD in the germline V gene (reference sequence). Losses at the gene ends were 3 bases for V and 6 bases for J; bases not matched to a gene: 4. Partial CDR3 DNA: TGCACCTGCAGTGCCTTGACAGGGGTTGCT. Encoded protein: CTCSALTGVA. The entire CDR3 reads CTCSALTGVAEQFF. Drawing the rest from reference TRBV1 and TRBJ2-1, the complete variable domain is VTLLEQNPRWRLVPRGQAVNLRCILKNSQYPWMSWYQQDLQKQLQWLFTLRSPGDKEVKSLPGADYLATRVTDTELRLQVANMSQGRTLYCTCSALTGVAEQFFGPGTRLTVL.

As concerns this clone: Gene names are mouse gene names. The CDR3 is cut off 4 residues early in the read; its end comes from the germline J gene. This sequence joins TRBV13-3 and TRBJ1-1; TRBD1 might be the D (6 bases). The CDR3 contains 15 residues. CDR1 NNHDY and CDR2 SYVADS come from the germline V gene. The V end lost 2 bases, the J end lost 0 bases, and 11 bases lay between the germline ends. CDR3 in amino acids: CASSDVGHPNTEVFF. The DNA read from the CDR3 is TGTGCCAGCAGTGACGTGGGACACCCAAACACA.

This clone came up a few times. The gene names given are mouse names. CDR3 bases read: TGTGCCAGCAGTGGGCCGGAGAAGGGAGAA. Translating it yields CASSGPEKGE. The whole CDR3 is CASSGPEKGETLYF. V gene TRBV13-3 combines with J gene TRBJ2-3; D is undetermined. The CDR3 goes on 4 residues after the read ends, and that part is filled in from the germline J gene. In germline, CDR1 is NNHDY, CDR2 SYVADS. The CDR3 has 14 residues.

This clone has just a few counts. Mouse gene names and germline throughout. The read halts 4 residues ahead of the CDR3 end, with the missing end drawn from the germline J gene. The V gene is TRBV2, the J gene TRBJ2-7; 8 nucleotides align to TRBD2. V lost 0 bases to trimming and J lost 3 bases; unmatched junction nucleotides: 7. The CDR3 length is 16 residues. CDR1 is LGHNA, CDR2 YSYQKL, per germline. CDR3: CASSQDSALGVYEQYF. The CDR3 bases that were read are TGTGCCAGCAGCCAAGATTCGGCACTGGGGGTCTAT.

A word on this clone: Genes and germline are mouse. The read gets to within 4 residues of the CDR3 end, and the germline J gene fills in the rest. The gene calls are TRBV13-3 and TRBJ1-1, with 7 bases aligning to TRBD1. CDR3 length equals 11 residues. Looked up from germline, CDR1 is NNHDY and CDR2 is SYVADS. The V segment lost 10 bases and the J segment 3 bases; nucleotides outside the gene matches: 3. Here the CDR3 reads CAGGGDTEVFF. Partial CDR3 DNA: TGTGCCGGAGGGGGCGACACA.

In this sample, this clone turned up a few times. The germline and genes are mouse ones. Read sequence stops 4 residues before the CDR3 end, and the germline J gene provides the missing end. This chain connects TRBV13-3 to TRBJ1-2; the match to TRBD1 covers 9 bases. The CDR3 loop spans 16 amino acids. V gave up 2 bases and J gave up 0 bases; unmatched junction bases: 5. From germline, CDR1 is NNHDY and CDR2 SYVADS. The CDR3 sequence: CASSDAGTGTNSDYTF. The sequenced part of the CDR3 DNA is TGTGCCAGCAGTGACGCCGGGACAGGGACAAACTCC.

A word on this clone: Gene names follow the mouse nomenclature. The CDR3 goes on 4 residues after the read ends, and that part is filled in from the germline J gene. The chain is built from TRBV1 and TRBJ2-5; D might be TRBD1 (5 bases). The germline CDR1 and CDR2 sequences are NSQYPW and LRSPGD (reference sequence). V lost 0 bases, J lost 2 bases, and 15 bases lay in between. The CDR3 extends over 17 amino acids. The CDR3 here is CTCSADVLREGQDTQYF. The part of the CDR3 DNA that was read is TGCACCTGCAGTGCAGATGTCCTCAGGGAGGGCCAAGAC. Together with reference TRBV1 and TRBJ2-5, the CDR3 gives the full variable domain: VTLLEQNPRWRLVPRGQAVNLRCILKNSQYPWMSWYQQDLQKQLQWLFTLRSPGDKEVKSLPGADYLATRVTDTELRLQVANMSQGRTLYCTCSADVLREGQDTQYFGPGTRLLVL.

A remark on this clone: Mouse names are used for the genes. The read comes to an end 4 residues before the CDR3 does, leaving the germline J gene to fill in the end. The rearrangement uses TRBV19 and TRBJ1-2; tentatively, D is TRBD1 (5 bases). The V and J ends lost 4 bases and 4 bases respectively, with 8 bases between them. Germline CDR1 and CDR2: FNHDT and SITEND (reference sequence). The CDR3 sequence is 12 residues long. CDR3: CASSPQGSDYTF. CDR3 DNA (partial): TGTGCCAGCAGTCCTCAGGGCTCC.

This clone showed up just a few times. Mouse gene names apply. Coverage ceases 4 residues before the CDR3 finishes, and the germline J gene fills in the end. The chain links TRBV19 to TRBJ2-3; D may be TRBD2 (6 bases). Germline CDR1 reads FNHDT; CDR2 reads SITEND (reference sequence). Deletions cut 5 bases from V and 1 base from J, with 8 bases between. The CDR3 consists of 13 residues. The CDR3: CASRRGGAETLYF. The part of the CDR3 DNA that was read is TGTGCCAGCAGGCGGGGGGGTGCAGAA.